The present TCR beta chain was sequenced within a study of blood T cell repertoires in COVID-19. Assay: immunoSEQ multiplex PCR; the TCRdb copy retains only in-frame clones and omits some. The profile shows under 350,000 clones, around 86% of them singletons. Deletions cut 11 bases from V and 3 bases from J, with 17 bases between. Germline CDR1 reads MDHEN; CDR2 reads SYDVKM. This CDR3 comprises 14 residues. Material for sequencing was PBMCs or T cells enriched from blood (not recorded which). This sequence was found in a woman in her thirties or forties with acute COVID-19. This rearrangement joins TRBV28 to TRBJ1-5; no reliable D call. The DNA of the CDR3 is TGTGCCTCTCGGCGGCGGTCCCTCAATCAGCCCCAGCATTTT. It encodes CASRRRSLNQPQHF.